Listed below are T cell receptor beta chains from one sample, sequenced in a study of CD8 T cells in ankylosing spondylitis. TCRdb re-analysed the 5' RACE reads in MiXCR, keeping a single row per CDR3 protein. The sample lists under 450,000 distinct CDR3 sequences; over 15% were seen once. Sequencing was performed on blood, either unsorted or a sorted T cell fraction (not recorded which). The receptors were sampled from a male donor with ankylosing spondylitis. Both conserved end residues are part of each CDR3. A D gene is named only where the DNA matches it firmly. For some rows the clone size is stated as once, few or many, or as a class when expanded; others skip it.

v_gene: TRBV12-3/TRBV12-4; d_gene: TRBD1; abundance: -; j_gene: TRBJ2-3; CDR3aa: CASSLNTGGLDTQYF; CDR3nt: TGTGCCAGCAGCCTCAACACAGGGGGGTTGGATACGCAGTATTTT
v_gene: TRBV6-2/TRBV6-3; d_gene: -; abundance: -; j_gene: TRBJ2-5; CDR3aa: CASNLPGLQETQYF; CDR3nt: TGTGCCAGCAACCTCCCGGGACTGCAAGAGACCCAGTACTTC
v_gene: TRBV20-1; d_gene: TRBD2; abundance: -; j_gene: TRBJ2-1; CDR3aa: CSARDWGLAPSYNEQFF; CDR3nt: TGCAGTGCTAGAGATTGGGGACTAGCCCCATCCTACAATGAGCAGTTCTTC
v_gene: TRBV27; d_gene: -; abundance: -; j_gene: TRBJ2-7; CDR3aa: CASSSQGGGFVYEQYF; CDR3nt: TGTGCCAGCAGTTCCCAGGGTGGGGGGTTCGTCTACGAGCAGTACTTC
v_gene: TRBV7-6; d_gene: -; abundance: -; j_gene: TRBJ2-1; CDR3aa: CASSLLEGHNEQFF; CDR3nt: TGTGCCAGCAGCTTACTAGAGGGCCACAATGAGCAGTTCTTC
v_gene: TRBV5-1; d_gene: -; abundance: -; j_gene: TRBJ1-4; CDR3aa: CASSSLGTNEKLFF; CDR3nt: TGCGCCAGCAGCAGCCTGGGGACTAATGAAAAACTGTTTTTT
v_gene: TRBV2; d_gene: -; abundance: -; j_gene: TRBJ2-1; CDR3aa: CATRRVAYYNEQFF; CDR3nt: TGTGCCACCCGACGAGTGGCGTACTACAATGAGCAGTTCTTC
v_gene: TRBV9; d_gene: -; abundance: few; j_gene: TRBJ1-1; CDR3aa: CASSVGAGSLGDTEAFF; CDR3nt: TGTGCCAGCAGCGTAGGAGCGGGATCCTTAGGGGACACTGAAGCTTTCTTT
v_gene: TRBV12-3/TRBV12-4; d_gene: TRBD1; abundance: -; j_gene: TRBJ1-2; CDR3aa: CASSLGGGPIYGYTF; CDR3nt: TGTGCCAGCAGTTTGGGAGGGGGCCCTATTTATGGCTACACCTTC
v_gene: TRBV20-1; d_gene: -; abundance: few; j_gene: TRBJ2-3; CDR3aa: CSAASGSLTDTQYF; CDR3nt: TGCAGTGCTGCGTCGGGATCGCTCACAGATACGCAGTATTTT
v_gene: TRBV4-1; d_gene: TRBD2; abundance: -; j_gene: TRBJ2-1; CDR3aa: CASSPGWGGFTYNEQFF; CDR3nt: TGCGCCAGCAGCCCGGGGTGGGGGGGGTTTACCTACAATGAGCAGTTCTTC